These 25 T cell receptor beta chains originate from one sample sequenced in a study of OX40 agonist ivuxolimab in advanced cancers. Generated by immunoSEQ multiplex PCR, the TCRdb table keeps only in-frame clones and is missing some. The repertoire holds nearly 65,000 clones, roughly nine tenths seen once, with roughly 4% in the top ten. The source material was CD4+ or CD8+ T cells sorted from blood, sampled in a trial of the OX40 agonist ivuxolimab. These receptors originate from an adult with an advanced solid tumor such as melanoma, head and neck, liver or kidney cancer.

The rearrangement uses TRBV4-1 and TRBJ1-2; D remains unclear. Trimming shortened V by 4 bases and J by 5 bases, and 8 bases separated the two germline ends. Germline V lookup: CDR1 MGHRA, CDR2 YSYEKL. The CDR3 loop spans 12 amino acids. CDR3 nucleotide sequence: TGCGCCAGCAGCCCTCCCGGATATGGCTACACCTTC. Protein sequence: CASSPPGYGYTF.

The chain combines TRBV27 with TRBJ1-2; the D gene is possibly TRBD1 (5 bases). Germline lookup yields CDR1 MNHEY and CDR2 SMNVEV (reference sequence). The CDR3 length is 13 residues. The V and J ends lost 5 bases and 5 bases respectively, with 12 bases between them. CDR3 residues: CASSPAGGYGYTF. CDR3 DNA sequence: TGTGCCAGCAGTCCCGCGGGGGGGTATGGCTACACCTTC.

This sequence joins TRBV4-2 and TRBJ2-3; 10 nucleotides match TRBD2. V lost 0 bases and J lost 0; bases outside the gene matches: 3. The CDR3 runs to 17 residues. Germline values: CDR1 LGHNA, CDR2 YNFKEQ. This chain's CDR3 is CASSQDELAGSTDTQYF. The CDR3 DNA follows: TGTGCCAGCAGCCAAGATGAACTAGCGGGAAGCACAGATACGCAGTATTTT.

The genes are TRBV7-8 and TRBJ2-1; D is unresolved. The CDR3 extends over 14 amino acids. The V end was cut by 4 bases, the J end by 4 bases, with 11 bases between. Germline values: CDR1 SGHVS, CDR2 FQNEAQ. CDR3 loop: CASSSEDGYNEQFF. For the CDR3, the DNA is TGTGCCAGCAGCTCCGAGGACGGATACAATGAGCAGTTCTTC. Combining the CDR3 with reference TRBV7-8 and TRBJ2-1 gives the whole variable domain GAGVSQSPRYKVAKRGQDVALRCDPISGHVSLFWYQQALGQGPEFLTYFQNEAQLDKSGLPSDRFFAERPEGSVSTLKIQRTQQEDSAVYLCASSSEDGYNEQFFGPGTRLTVL.

The V gene is TRBV7-9, the J gene TRBJ1-4; D unresolved. Trimming took 3 bases from V and 0 from J, leaving 5 bases between them. This CDR3 region has 14 residues. Per germline, CDR1 SEHNR and CDR2 FQNEAQ (reference sequence). The CDR3 nucleotides read TGTGCCAGCAGCTTCAGTTCAACTAATGAAAAACTGTTTTTT. As protein: CASSFSSTNEKLFF. Complete variable domain (other parts from reference TRBV7-9 and TRBJ1-4): DTGVSQNPRHKITKRGQNVTFRCDPISEHNRLYWYRQTLGQGPEFLTYFQNEAQLEKSRLLSDRFSAERPKGSFSTLEIQRTEQGDSAMYLCASSFSSTNEKLFFGSGTQLSVL.

The chain links TRBV4-3 to TRBJ1-2; D remains ambiguous. The V gene lost 8 bases and the J gene lost 4 bases, with 20 bases spanning the gap. CDR3 size: 15 residues. Germline lookup yields CDR1 LGHNA and CDR2 YSLEER. The CDR3 DNA is TGCGCCAGCGCAAGGACTCGGGGAGGGATCTATGGCTACACCTTC. Amino acids: CASARTRGGIYGYTF.

The chain is built from TRBV7-9 and TRBJ2-6, with 12 bases identical to TRBD1. The J segment lost 2 bases and the V segment lost 5 bases, leaving 10 bases of the junction unmatched. Germline V gene data show CDR1 as SEHNR and CDR2 as FQNEAQ (reference sequence). The CDR3 is made up of 19 amino acids. CDR3 in amino acids: CASSPPPGTGGAGANVLTF. CDR3 nucleotide sequence: TGTGCCAGCAGCCCCCCACCCGGGACAGGGGGCGCTGGGGCCAACGTCCTGACTTTC. Together with reference TRBV7-9 and TRBJ2-6, the CDR3 gives the full variable domain: DTGVSQNPRHKITKRGQNVTFRCDPISEHNRLYWYRQTLGQGPEFLTYFQNEAQLEKSRLLSDRFSAERPKGSFSTLEIQRTEQGDSAMYLCASSPPPGTGGAGANVLTFGAGSRLTVL.

This chain links TRBV7-2 with TRBJ2-1, with D uncertain. The CDR3 length is 12 residues. The germline V and J ends were trimmed by 0 bases and 4 bases, with 1 base remaining between them. The germline V gene has CDR1 SGHTA and CDR2 FQGNSA. The CDR3 is CASSLAYNEQFF. The CDR3 DNA reads as TGTGCCAGCAGCTTAGCGTACAATGAGCAGTTCTTC.

The chain combines TRBV7-2 with TRBJ1-2; 7 bases line up with TRBD1. CDR1 is SGHTA, CDR2 FQGNSA, per germline. The CDR3 consists of 15 residues. The junction had 12 bases not matched to a gene; V was cut back by 7 bases and J by 4 bases. The CDR3 nucleotides are TGTGCCAGCAACACAGGGGCTCCCCCCTCCTATGGCTACACCTTC. Protein: CASNTGAPPSYGYTF.

This clone was recorded only once. The chain combines TRBV29-1 with TRBJ2-7; no clear D. Germline lookup yields CDR1 SQVTM and CDR2 ANQGSEA. V shed 4 bases and J shed 6 bases, with 19 bases lying between them. There are 14 residues in the CDR3. The CDR3 spells CSVVVQGLMGEQYF. CDR3 nucleotide sequence: TGCAGCGTTGTGGTCCAAGGATTAATGGGCGAGCAGTACTTC.

The chain recombines TRBV7-9 with TRBJ2-1, with a weak D call TRBD2 (5 bases). Germline V gives CDR1 SEHNR, CDR2 FQNEAQ (reference sequence). The CDR3 sequence is 15 residues long. V was pared by 4 bases and J by 0 bases, with 10 bases between. The CDR3 nucleotides read TGTGCCAGCAGCTCCCCAGCGGACTCCTACAATGAGCAGTTCTTC. It specifies CASSSPADSYNEQFF.

The chain links TRBV25-1 to TRBJ1-1; possibly TRBD1 for D (5 bases). Germline assignment: CDR1 MGHDK and CDR2 SYGVNS. The CDR3 has 13 residues. V was pared by 4 bases and J by 5 bases, with 11 bases between. CDR3: CASSVGGRTEAFF. The CDR3, as DNA: TGTGCCAGCAGTGTTGGGGGTCGGACTGAAGCTTTCTTT.

The CDR3 region is CASSLSRGAASGRNNEQFF. CDR3 nucleotide sequence: TGTGCCAGCAGTTTATCGAGGGGGGCGGCTAGCGGGAGGAACAATGAGCAGTTCTTC. The V gene is TRBV27, the J gene TRBJ2-1; 11 bases line up with TRBD2. The CDR3 totals 19 residues. With 0 bases clipped from V and 5 bases from J, the junction kept 12 bases outside the gene matches. Germline V gene sequence: CDR1 MNHEY, CDR2 SMNVEV (reference sequence).

This chain links TRBV4-2 with TRBJ2-5; 10 bases align to TRBD2. CDR3 length: 15 residues. The V and J ends lost 4 bases and 5 bases, in that order; junction bases with no gene match: 7. Germline loops: CDR1 LGHNA, CDR2 YNFKEQ. CDR3 in amino acids: CASSLLAGEGETQYF. For the CDR3, the DNA is TGTGCCAGCAGCCTTCTAGCGGGGGAAGGGGAGACCCAGTACTTC.

The V and J genes are TRBV4-1 and TRBJ1-6, with D unclear. In germline, CDR1 is MGHRA, CDR2 YSYEKL. V dropped 8 bases and J dropped 6 bases, with 14 bases sitting between them. This CDR3 is 14 amino acids long. CDR3 nucleotide sequence: TGCGCCAGCCGAGCCGCCCTCGTTAATTCACCCCTCCACTTT. Encoded protein: CASRAALVNSPLHF.

This chain uses TRBV4-1 with TRBJ2-1; D is perhaps TRBD1 (6 bases). The CDR3 loop spans 13 amino acids. The V end was cut by 5 bases, the J end by 10 bases, with 15 bases between. Germline V gives CDR1 MGHRA, CDR2 YSYEKL. Here the CDR3 DNA reads TGCGCCAGCAGCTTATTACAGGGCCGGGAGCAGTTCTTC. Its translation: CASSLLQGREQFF.

The chain recombines TRBV27 with TRBJ2-2; D call uncertain. V was trimmed by 2 bases and J by 0 bases, leaving 4 bases between them. The germline CDR1 and CDR2 sequences are MNHEY and SMNVEV (reference sequence). The length of the CDR3 is 14 residues. The CDR3 region is CASSLGSNTGELFF. The DNA for the CDR3 is TGTGCCAGCAGTTTAGGATCGAACACCGGGGAGCTGTTTTTT.

This chain joins TRBV4-2 and TRBJ2-3; the match to TRBD2 covers 7 bases. CDR3 length: 20 amino acids. Germline CDR1 LGHNA, CDR2 YNFKEQ. The ends lost 1 base at V and 4 bases at J; junction bases unmatched: 20. The DNA of the CDR3 is TGTGCCAGCAGCCAAGTTAAAGCCGGGACTAATAGTAAGGATCCAGATACGCAGTATTTT. This translates into CASSQVKAGTNSKDPDTQYF.

The chain links TRBV4-1 to TRBJ2-7, with D maybe TRBD1 (6 bases). Germline assignment: CDR1 MGHRA and CDR2 YSYEKL. Trimming removed 3 bases at V and 0 bases at J, with 15 bases between. The CDR3 covers 16 residues. CDR3 region: CASSHPGTSSSYEQYF. Written as DNA, the CDR3 is TGCGCCAGCAGCCATCCCGGGACATCGAGCTCCTACGAGCAGTACTTC.

The chain joins TRBV14 to TRBJ2-2, with D perhaps TRBD2 (5 bases). V lost 1 base and J lost 1, with 7 bases in between. The CDR3 extends over 15 amino acids. Germline CDR1 SGHDN, CDR2 FVKESK. The CDR3 protein is CASSQGTWNTGELFF. The CDR3 nucleotides are TGTGCCAGCAGCCAAGGGACTTGGAACACCGGGGAGCTGTTTTTT.

This rearrangement joins TRBV6-5 to TRBJ2-3; D remains ambiguous. The CDR3 loop spans 15 amino acids. Trimming stripped 0 bases from V and 3 bases from J, with 10 bases between. Germline V gene lookup returns CDR1 MNHEY and CDR2 SVGAGI. In DNA, the CDR3 is TGTGCCAGCAGTTACTCCGACTGGGGAACAGATACGCAGTATTTT. Residues: CASSYSDWGTDTQYF.

The V and J genes are TRBV7-2 and TRBJ2-6; TRBD2 aligns across 7 bases. The CDR3 totals 15 residues. Germline V lookup: CDR1 SGHTA, CDR2 FQGNSA. The ends lost 5 bases at V and 6 bases at J; junction bases unmatched: 7. The CDR3 protein is CASSNSGGMANVLTF. The CDR3 DNA reads as TGTGCCAGCAGCAATTCGGGGGGAATGGCCAACGTCCTGACTTTC.

This clone came up a few times. The J gene is TRBJ1-1, the V gene TRBV9; D remains unclear. The V end was cut by 1 base, the J end by 1 base, with 8 bases between. CDR1 SGDLS and CDR2 YYNGEE come from the germline V gene. CDR3 length equals 14 residues. The CDR3, as DNA: TGTGCCAGCAGCGTATCTTCTGGGAACACTGAAGCTTTCTTT. It specifies CASSVSSGNTEAFF.

The chain has TRBV30 and TRBJ2-7; D gene ambiguous. Trimming took off 0 bases at V and 1 base at J, with 13 bases between the two ends. The CDR3 covers 15 residues. Germline values: CDR1 GTSNPN, CDR2 SVGIG (reference sequence). The CDR3 protein is CAWSVLTEISYEQYF. The CDR3 DNA sequence: TGTGCCTGGAGTGTCCTGACCGAGATATCCTACGAGCAGTACTTC.

The rearrangement uses TRBV6-1 and TRBJ2-3; D not resolved. CDR1 MNHNS and CDR2 SASEGT come from the germline V gene. Trimming cost V 6 bases and J 0 bases, with 7 bases left between them. This CDR3 contains 13 residues. In DNA form, the CDR3 reads TGTGCCAGCAGCGCATGGAGCACAGATACGCAGTATTTT. Translated: CASSAWSTDTQYF.